This TCR beta chain was identified during a study of T cell changes during pregnancy in multiple sclerosis. V was cut by 5 bases and J by 5 bases, with 9 bases left in between. Germline CDR1 is MRHNA and CDR2 is SNTAGT. This CDR3 has 13 amino acids. Only in-frame clones appear in the TCRdb table, and some are missing; sequencing was by immunoSEQ multiplex PCR. The sample lists tens of thousands of clones; 91% were seen once. This receptor was obtained from a female donor with multiple sclerosis, enrolled in a pregnancy study. The input for sequencing was CD4+ T cells from peripheral blood mononuclear cells, taken before pregnancy. The chain recombines TRBV6-4 with TRBJ2-2; D is ambiguous. This CDR3 is CASSFSETGELFF. CDR3 DNA: TGTGCCAGCAGTTTTTCGGAGACCGGGGAGCTGTTTTTT.